The next 5 T cell receptor beta chains were all read from a single sample in a study of T-cell reconstitution after alpha-beta-depleted transplantation in children. Unique molecular identifiers were incorporated during preparation of the TCRbeta library. A single record per CDR3 protein comes from TCRdb applying MiXCR to the PCR reads. This sample yields about 540,000 distinct CDR3 sequences, of which around 19% are seen a single time; roughly 3.3% belongs to the top ten. Sequencing was performed on PBMCs from the stem cell graft donor, taken from the stem cell graft. All receptors derive from a human donor who donated a stem cell graft to a child with acute lymphoblastic leukemia.

The chain carries TRBV7-9 and TRBJ2-7; D ambiguous. The V end lost 1 base, the J end lost 12 bases, and 13 bases lay between the germline ends. CDR3 length: 12 residues. Germline V CDR1 and CDR2: SEHNR, FQNEAQ (reference sequence). The DNA of the CDR3 is TGTGCCAGCAGCTTAGGGTATGGAGCAGGGTACTTC. This encodes CASSLGYGAGYF. The full variable domain, completed using reference TRBV7-9 and TRBJ2-7, is DTGVSQNPRHKITKRGQNVTFRCDPISEHNRLYWYRQTLGQGPEFLTYFQNEAQLEKSRLLSDRFSAERPKGSFSTLEIQRTEQGDSAMYLCASSLGYGAGYFGPGTRLTVT.

J is TRBJ2-5 and V is TRBV13, with TRBD1 matching 9 bases. The CDR3 contains 12 residues. The V segment lost 4 bases and the J segment 7 bases; nucleotides outside the gene matches: 1. CDR1 and CDR2 (germline): PRHDT, FYEKMQ (reference sequence). Here the CDR3 reads CASSSGQGTQYF. The DNA for the CDR3 is TGTGCCAGCAGCTCGGGACAGGGGACCCAGTACTTC. The full variable domain, with the rest looked up from reference TRBV13 and TRBJ2-5, is AAGVIQSPRHLIKEKRETATLKCYPIPRHDTVYWYQQGPGQDPQFLISFYEKMQSDKGSIPDRFSAQQFSDYHSELNMSSLELGDSALYFCASSSGQGTQYFGPGTRLLVL.

The CDR3 sequence: CASSIAGSWGTQYF. For the CDR3, the DNA is TGTGCCAGCAGTATAGCCGGGAGTTGGGGGACCCAGTACTTC. The chain uses TRBV25-1 and TRBJ2-5; D perhaps matches TRBD2 (6 bases). CDR1 and CDR2 from the germline V gene are MGHDK and SYGVNS. Trimming cost V 5 bases and J 7 bases, with 17 bases left between them. This CDR3 contains 14 residues.

Regarding this clonotype: At one of its ends the junction is not consistent with the germline gene, which may arise from a read error. The CDR3 spells CAGSSLTGANTEAFF. DNA for the CDR3: TGTGCCGGCAGCTCCCTGACAGGGGCGAACACTGAAGCTTTCTTT. This chain joins TRBV7-9 and TRBJ1-1; 8 bases line up with TRBD1. Germline lookup yields CDR1 SEHNR and CDR2 FQNEAQ (reference sequence). CDR3 length: 15 residues.

V is TRBV7-2 and J is TRBJ2-7, with D maybe TRBD2 (6 bases). Looked up from germline, CDR1 is SGHTA and CDR2 is FQGNSA. Trimming stripped 5 bases from V and 6 bases from J, with 17 bases between. The CDR3 sequence is 14 residues long. CDR3 DNA sequence: TGTGCCAGCAGCGACTTAAGACTAGTTTCCGAGCAGTACTTC. It codes for CASSDLRLVSEQYF.